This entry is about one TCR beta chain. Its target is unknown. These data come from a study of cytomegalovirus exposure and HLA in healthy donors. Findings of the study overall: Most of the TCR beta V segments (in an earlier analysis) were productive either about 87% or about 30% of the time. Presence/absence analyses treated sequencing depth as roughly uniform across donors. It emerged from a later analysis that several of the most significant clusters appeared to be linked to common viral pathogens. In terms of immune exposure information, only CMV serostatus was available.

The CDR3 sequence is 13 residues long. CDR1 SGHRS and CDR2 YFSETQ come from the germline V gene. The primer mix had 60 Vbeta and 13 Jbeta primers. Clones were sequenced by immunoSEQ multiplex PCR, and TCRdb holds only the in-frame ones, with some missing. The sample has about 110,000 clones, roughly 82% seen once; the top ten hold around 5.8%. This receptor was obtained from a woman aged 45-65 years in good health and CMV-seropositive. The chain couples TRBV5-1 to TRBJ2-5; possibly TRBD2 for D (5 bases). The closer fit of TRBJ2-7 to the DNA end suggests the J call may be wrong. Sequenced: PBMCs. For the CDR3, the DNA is TGCGCCAGCAGCTTAACGGGAAACTACGAGCAGTACTTC. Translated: CASSLTGNYEQYF.